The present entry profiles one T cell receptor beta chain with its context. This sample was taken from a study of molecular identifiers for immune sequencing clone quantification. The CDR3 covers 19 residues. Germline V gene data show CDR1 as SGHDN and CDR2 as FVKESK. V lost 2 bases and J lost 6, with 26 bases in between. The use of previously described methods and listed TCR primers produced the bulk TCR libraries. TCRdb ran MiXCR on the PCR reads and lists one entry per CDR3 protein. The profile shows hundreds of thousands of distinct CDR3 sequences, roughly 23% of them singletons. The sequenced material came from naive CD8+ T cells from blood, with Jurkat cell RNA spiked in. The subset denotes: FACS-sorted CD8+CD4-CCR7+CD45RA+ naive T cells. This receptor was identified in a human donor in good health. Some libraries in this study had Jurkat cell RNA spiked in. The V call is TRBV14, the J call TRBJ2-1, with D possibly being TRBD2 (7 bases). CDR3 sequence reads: CASSQPRSRSGGFVNEQFF. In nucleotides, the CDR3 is TGTGCCAGCAGCCAACCTAGGTCCCGTTCGGGGGGCTTTGTCAATGAGCAGTTCTTC.